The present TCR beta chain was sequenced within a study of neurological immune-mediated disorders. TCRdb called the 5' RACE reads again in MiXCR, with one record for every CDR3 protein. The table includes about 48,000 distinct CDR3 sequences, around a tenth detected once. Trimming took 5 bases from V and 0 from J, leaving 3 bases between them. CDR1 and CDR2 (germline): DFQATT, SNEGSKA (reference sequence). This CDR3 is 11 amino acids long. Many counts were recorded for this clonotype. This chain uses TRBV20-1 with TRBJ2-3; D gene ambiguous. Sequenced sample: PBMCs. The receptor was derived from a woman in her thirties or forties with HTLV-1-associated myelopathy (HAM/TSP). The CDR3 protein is CSASSTDTQYF. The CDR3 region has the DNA TGCAGTGCTTCAAGCACAGATACGCAGTATTTT.